This T cell receptor beta chain came from a study of blood T cell repertoires in COVID-19. Profiling relied on immunoSEQ multiplex PCR, and the TCRdb table lists in-frame clones only, not all of them. The data hold approximately 210,000 clones, with 82% observed a single time. The junction had 3 bases not matched to a gene; V was cut back by 1 base and J by 2 bases. The CDR3 consists of 17 residues. CDR1 SGHVS and CDR2 FQNEAQ come from the germline V gene. The receptor comes from a woman aged 80 or over with acute or convalescent COVID-19. Sequencing input: peripheral blood. The V call is TRBV7-8, the J call TRBJ2-6, with 9 bases fitting TRBD2. The CDR3 spells CASSLVVAGAGANVLTF. In DNA, the CDR3 is TGTGCCAGCAGCTTAGTAGTAGCGGGGGCTGGGGCCAACGTCCTGACTTTC.